This T cell receptor beta chain is from a study of T cell responses to AZD1222 COVID-19 vaccine. Study-level points and caveats: At baseline, seropositivity was found in only a handful of AZD1222 recipients. Dominant at 160-218 and 743-854, vaccine-associated CD4 TCRs also spanned spike. Donor demographics were predominantly white British with a female majority; clonal diversity may be underestimated.

The protocol was immunoSEQ multiplex PCR, while the TCRdb copy is restricted to in-frame clones and leaves out a portion. The sample includes approximately 140,000 clones, about 93% of them seen just once. In its sample, this clone was seen once. Its antigen is unidentified. Deletions cut 5 bases from V and 1 base from J, with 11 bases between. Germline V gene sequence: CDR1 SGHTA, CDR2 FQGNSA. This CDR3 has 14 amino acids. The rearrangement links TRBV7-2 to TRBJ2-5, with D perhaps TRBD1 (5 bases). The specimen comprised peripheral blood, sampled on day 0 of AZD1222 vaccination. This clonotype was sampled from an adult in good health. In nucleotides, the CDR3 is TGTGCCAGCAGCCCCAATGGGGCCCAAGAGACCCAGTACTTC. It yields the protein CASSPNGAQETQYF.